The next 16 T cell receptor beta chains were all read from a single sample in a study of regulatory T cells in long-lasting Graves disease (dated by TCRdb to the early 2020s). Library construction relied on multiplex PCR. Sequencing was carried out with an Illumina HiSeq 4000. iRepertoire HTBI primers and Arm-PCR amplification of CDR3 regions were used to construct TCR beta libraries. TCRdb reworked the public reads: Q25 trimming with fastp, MiXCR clone assembly, productive beta chains retained. Each entry merges the rows of one CDR3 protein and shows their most common DNA and genes. This sample lists 240,000 or so distinct CDR3 sequences; around 20% were detected once. The leading ten clones occupy about 14% of the sample. The sample's time point, from its label and the paper: newly diagnosed GD, antithyroid drugs for less than 3 months. For both TCR sequencing and RNA sequencing, RNA was extracted from PBMCs in TRIzol.

The specimen was peripheral blood mononuclear cells (PBMCs), collected at new diagnosis, from a patient treated with antithyroid drugs. The receptors shown here come from a female donor with Graves disease.

Many counts were recorded for this clonotype. The chain links TRBV7-2 to TRBJ1-2; D unresolved. Germline V CDR1 and CDR2: SGHTA, FQGNSA. With 1 base removed from V and 0 bases from J, the gap between germline ends came to 9 bases. The CDR3 contains 15 residues. This CDR3 is CASSLEALSNYGYTF. The CDR3 nucleotides read TGTGCCAGCAGCTTAGAGGCCCTATCTAACTATGGCTACACCTTC.

The sample holds many counts of this clonotype. This chain links TRBV24-1 with TRBJ1-2, with D tentatively TRBD1 (6 bases). Germline CDR1 reads KGHDR; CDR2 reads SFDVKD. Trimming cost V 3 bases and J 4 bases, with 17 bases left between them. CDR3 length equals 16 residues. CDR3 residues: CATSDNYGGQTYGYTF. Written as DNA, the CDR3 is TGTGCCACCAGTGATAACTACGGAGGACAGACCTATGGCTACACCTTC.

This clonotype has a count of ten or more. The chain uses TRBV20-1 and TRBJ2-1, with D unclear. Trimming cost V 4 bases and J 0 bases, with 13 bases left between them. The CDR3 is 15 amino acids. Germline loops: CDR1 DFQATT, CDR2 SNEGSKA (reference sequence). The CDR3 DNA reads TGCAGTGCTACCCGACTTATGAGCTCCTACAATGAGCAGTTCTTC. Its translation: CSATRLMSSYNEQFF.

This clonotype was found many times. This chain links TRBV12-3 or TRBV12-4 with TRBJ1-1, with 7 nucleotides matching TRBD1. With V trimmed by 5 bases and J by 1 base, 4 bases remained unmatched. This CDR3 spans 14 amino acids. CDR3 sequence: CASSLRTGNTEAFF. The CDR3 DNA reads as TGTGCCAGCAGTCTCCGGACAGGGAACACTGAAGCTTTCTTT.

Worth noting for this clonotype: Possible read error: a much larger clone is one base away. The chain carries TRBV20-1 and TRBJ2-3; the D call may be TRBD1 or TRBD2 (5 bases each). This CDR3 contains 16 residues. V lost 3 bases to trimming and J lost 6 bases, with 22 bases between them. Germline V CDR1 and CDR2: DFQATT, SNEGSKA (reference sequence). The CDR3 spells CSARSWDPAKGDTQYF. CDR3 DNA: TGCAGTGCTAGGTCCTGGGACCCAGCAAAAGGGGATACGCAGTATTTT.

This clonotype was seen repeatedly, ten times or more. The chain recombines TRBV4-3 with TRBJ2-3; maybe TRBD1 (5 bases). This CDR3 comprises 16 residues. Trimming removed 0 bases at V and 1 base at J, with 11 bases between. CDR1 is LGHNA, CDR2 YSLEER, per germline. The DNA for the CDR3 is TGCGCCAGCAGCCAAGATTTCAGGGCTGGCACAGATACGCAGTATTTT. It specifies CASSQDFRAGTDTQYF.

This clonotype was seen only a few times. This chain uses TRBV19 with TRBJ1-2; tentatively, D is TRBD1 (5 bases). The CDR3 spans 15 residues. Germline V gives CDR1 LNHDA, CDR2 SQIVND (reference sequence). V was cut by 2 bases and J by 2 bases, with 12 bases left in between. CDR3 sequence: CASSIRTQKNYGYTF. The CDR3 DNA reads TGTGCCAGTAGTATAAGGACACAGAAGAACTATGGCTACACCTTC.

The V call is TRBV9, the J call TRBJ2-1; no clear D. The CDR3 is made up of 14 amino acids. CDR1 is SGDLS and CDR2 is YYNGEE in the germline V gene. V was cut by 1 base and J by 0 bases, with 5 bases left in between. CDR3 DNA sequence: TGTGCCAGCAGCGTAAAGGACTCCTACAATGAGCAGTTCTTC. It yields the protein CASSVKDSYNEQFF.

This chain uses TRBV7-2 with TRBJ1-4; D may be TRBD1 (5 bases). The CDR3 runs 15 residues. Deletions cut 5 bases from V and 7 bases from J, with 17 bases between. Germline lookup yields CDR1 SGHTA and CDR2 FQGNSA. The CDR3 DNA reads as TGTGCCAGCAGCCAAGAACGAGGGGCCGGTGAAAAACTGTTTTTT. It encodes CASSQERGAGEKLFF.

There are many counts of this clonotype. The V gene is TRBV5-1, the J gene TRBJ1-1, with 9 bases that match TRBD1. Trimming took 0 bases from V and 5 from J; bases not matched to a gene: 5. Per the germline V gene, CDR1 is SGHRS and CDR2 is YFSETQ. This CDR3 comprises 15 residues. This chain's CDR3 is CASSLDTGTGTEAFF. DNA for the CDR3: TGCGCCAGCAGCTTGGATACCGGGACAGGGACTGAAGCTTTCTTT.

This chain uses TRBV19 with TRBJ2-3, with D perhaps being TRBD1 or TRBD2 (5 bases each). There are 14 residues in the CDR3. V was shortened by 7 bases and J by 2 bases, with 13 bases between the two germline ends. CDR1 is LNHDA and CDR2 is SQIVND in the germline V gene (reference sequence). CDR3 loop: CASTYGGFTDTQYF. CDR3 bases: TGTGCCAGTACCTATGGGGGTTTCACAGATACGCAGTATTTT.

This clonotype was recorded many times. The chain combines TRBV7-2 with TRBJ1-2; 7 bases are shared with TRBD1. Unmatched junction bases numbered 7, after V lost 1 base and J lost 8 bases. The germline CDR1 and CDR2 sequences are SGHTA and FQGNSA. This CDR3 has 14 amino acids. CDR3 sequence: CASSLGVQGRGYTF. Written as DNA, the CDR3 is TGTGCCAGCAGCTTAGGGGTACAGGGGAGGGGCTACACCTTC. Variable domain in full (rest from reference TRBV7-2 and TRBJ1-2): GAGVSQSPSNKVTEKGKDVELRCDPISGHTALYWYRQSLGQGLEFLIYFQGNSAPDKSGLPSDRFSAERTGGSVSTLTIQRTQQEDSAVYLCASSLGVQGRGYTFGSGTRLTVV.

This clonotype showed up many times. In DNA form, the CDR3 reads TGCGCCAGCAGCCAAAAAACCGGACAGCCGATGAACACTGAAGCTTTCTTT. Its translation is CASSQKTGQPMNTEAFF. This chain uses TRBV4-3 with TRBJ1-1; maybe TRBD1 (6 bases). This CDR3 comprises 17 residues. CDR1 and CDR2 (germline): LGHNA, YSLEER. Trimming removed 2 bases from V and 0 bases from J, with 16 bases in between.

This clonotype has just one count. A single base is all that separates this from a far larger clone, so a read error is likely. This chain links TRBV11-2 with TRBJ2-5; 14 nucleotides line up with TRBD2. CDR3 length: 18 amino acids. Germline CDR1 is SGHAT and CDR2 is FQNNGV. The CDR3: CASSQDGGLAGGQGTQYF. DNA of the CDR3: TGCGCCAGCAGCCAAGATGGCGGACTAGCGGGGGGCCAAGGGACCCAGTACTTC.

This chain's CDR3 is CASSLFGEDNEQFF. CDR3 nucleotide sequence: TGTGCCAGCAGCTTATTCGGGGAGGACAATGAGCAGTTCTTC. This chain links TRBV7-9 with TRBJ2-1; D possibly corresponds to TRBD2 (6 bases). The CDR3 is 14 amino acids. Trimming removed 2 bases at V and 5 bases at J, with 10 bases between. Germline CDR1 SEHNR, CDR2 FQNEAQ (reference sequence).

Concerning this clonotype: Since a much larger clone is just one base distant, this may be a read error. The chain is built from TRBV11-2 and TRBJ2-3, with TRBD2 matching over 7 bases. Germline V gene lookup returns CDR1 SGHAT and CDR2 FQNNGV. This CDR3 is built from 17 residues. The junction had 13 bases not matched to a gene; V was cut back by 5 bases and J by 2 bases. The CDR3 DNA is TGTGCCAGCAGCCATCGATCGGCGGGAGCGAACACAGATACGCAGTATTTT. Residues: CASSHRSAGANTDTQYF.